This T cell receptor beta chain was identified in a study of cytomegalovirus exposure and HLA in healthy donors. Points on this clone: Its target is not known.

The study's findings and limits: High specificity and sensitivity for cytomegalovirus status were reported for the classifier.

Assay: immunoSEQ multiplex PCR; the TCRdb copy retains only in-frame clones and omits some. The sample carries about 50,000 clones, over 85% recorded once. The approximately 130-subject validation cohort, separate from the approximately 670-subject first cohort, included the donors. The TCR was taken from a man aged 18 to 29 in good health and CMV-seronegative. Input material: PBMCs.

This CDR3 reads CASRLAVTDTQYF. The CDR3 nucleotides read TGTGCCAGCAGATTAGCGGTAACAGATACGCAGTATTTT. The chain uses TRBV6-5 and TRBJ2-3; possibly TRBD2 for D (6 bases). The CDR3 runs to 13 residues. Trimming stripped 6 bases from V and 3 bases from J, with 10 bases between. Germline V gene data show CDR1 as MNHEY and CDR2 as SVGAGI.